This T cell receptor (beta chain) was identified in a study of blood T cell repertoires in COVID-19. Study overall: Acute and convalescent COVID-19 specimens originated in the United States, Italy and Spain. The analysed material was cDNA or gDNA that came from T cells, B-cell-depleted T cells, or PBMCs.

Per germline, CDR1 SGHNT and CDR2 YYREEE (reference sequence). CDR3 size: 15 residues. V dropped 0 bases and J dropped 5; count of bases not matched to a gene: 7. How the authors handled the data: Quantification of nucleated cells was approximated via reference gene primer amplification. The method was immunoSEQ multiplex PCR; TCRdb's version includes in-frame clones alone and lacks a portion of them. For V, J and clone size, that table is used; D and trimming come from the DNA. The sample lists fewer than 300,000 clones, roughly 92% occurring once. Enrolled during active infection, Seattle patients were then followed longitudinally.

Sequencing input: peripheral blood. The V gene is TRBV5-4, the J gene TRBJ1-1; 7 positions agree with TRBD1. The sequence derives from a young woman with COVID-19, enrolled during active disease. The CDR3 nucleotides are TGTGCCAGCAGCTTGGTGGCAGGGGGGCGGACTGAAGCTTTCTTT. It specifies CASSLVAGGRTEAFF.